This TCR beta chain was recorded in a study of blood T cells in healthy people across ages. The CDR3 spans 12 residues. Germline lookup yields CDR1 SGHTA and CDR2 FQGNSA. Trimming took 5 bases from V and 4 from J, leaving 8 bases between them. Whole-study findings and limits: Roughly linear age-related decline in beta diversity appeared, significant by age approximately 41. Naive T cell percentage strongly correlated with TCR beta diversity. Greater diversity and more naive CD4+ cells were seen in long-lived donors than in aged donors. Possibly, changes in expanded clonotypes were confounded because donor CMV status was unknown.

As to this clonotype: Its antigen is still unknown.

Using a J-beta primer mix together with a sample-barcoded 5' primer, a second PCR was run for roughly 6 to 12 cycles. MiXCR was run by TCRdb on the 5' RACE reads, yielding one entry per CDR3 protein. Among 1.5 million to 2 million distinct CDR3 sequences listed, less than 50% were seen once. Sequenced material: blood. This TCR was sampled from a woman aged 35 to 49 in good health. The chain uses TRBV7-2 and TRBJ1-1; the D gene is possibly TRBD1 (5 bases). The CDR3 DNA reads as TGTGCCAGCAGCCCAGGGTTCACTGAAGCTTTCTTT. Protein product: CASSPGFTEAFF.